A selection of T cell receptor beta chains follows, all from one sample in a study of shared clonotypes between healthy human individuals. The assay was immunoSEQ multiplex PCR, and TCRdb's table has in-frame clones only and misses some. The data contain 300,000 or so clones, about 74% of them seen just once; the ten biggest clones take up about a tenth. Sequencing was done on a sample of memory CD4+ T cells sorted from blood. Source of these receptors: a young man in good health. CDR3s include the opening cysteine and the closing phenylalanine or tryptophan. The D gene is left open where the match is weak. Size tells how often a clone was seen (once, few, many) or the class of an expanded clone, and some rows leave it out.

d_call j_call v_call clone_size cdr3_nt cdr3_aa
TRBD2 TRBJ2-3 TRBV4-3 NA TGCGCCAGCAGCCAAGAACCTCTAGCGGGGGGAAGAGATACGCAGTATTTT CASSQEPLAGGRDTQYF
TRBD1 TRBJ1-1 TRBV5-1 many TGCGCCAGCAGTCCGCAGGGGGCGGGCACTGAAGCTTTCTTT CASSPQGAGTEAFF
NA TRBJ1-2 TRBV19 NA TGTGCCAGTAGTATAAGTAGACTGGCCCATGGCTACACCTTC CASSISRLAHGYTF
NA TRBJ2-2 TRBV11-3 NA TGTGCCAGCAGCGTCAGCAGGACCGGGGAGCTGTTTTTT CASSVSRTGELFF
NA TRBJ2-2 TRBV15 NA TGTGCCACCAGCAGTAGACAGAACACCGGGGAGCTGTTTTTT CATSSRQNTGELFF
NA TRBJ2-1 TRBV19 NA TGTGCCAGTAGTCCCCGGGACTCGAGCTCCTACAATGAGCAGTTCTTC CASSPRDSSSYNEQFF
TRBD1 TRBJ2-5 TRBV4-3 few TGCGCCAGCAGCCGCGCGTCGGTCGGGACAGGGCAAGAGACCCAGTACTTC CASSRASVGTGQETQYF
NA TRBJ2-5 TRBV6-1 NA TGTGCCAGCACGATCCGGGACACCTACCAAGAGACCCAGTACTTC CASTIRDTYQETQYF
NA TRBJ2-5 TRBV5-4 NA TGTGCCAGCAGCTTGGGGGGATCGGGAGAGACCCAGTACTTC CASSLGGSGETQYF
NA TRBJ2-7 TRBV27 few TGTGCCAGCAGTTTACGGGGGCCTTCCTACGAGCAGTACTTC CASSLRGPSYEQYF